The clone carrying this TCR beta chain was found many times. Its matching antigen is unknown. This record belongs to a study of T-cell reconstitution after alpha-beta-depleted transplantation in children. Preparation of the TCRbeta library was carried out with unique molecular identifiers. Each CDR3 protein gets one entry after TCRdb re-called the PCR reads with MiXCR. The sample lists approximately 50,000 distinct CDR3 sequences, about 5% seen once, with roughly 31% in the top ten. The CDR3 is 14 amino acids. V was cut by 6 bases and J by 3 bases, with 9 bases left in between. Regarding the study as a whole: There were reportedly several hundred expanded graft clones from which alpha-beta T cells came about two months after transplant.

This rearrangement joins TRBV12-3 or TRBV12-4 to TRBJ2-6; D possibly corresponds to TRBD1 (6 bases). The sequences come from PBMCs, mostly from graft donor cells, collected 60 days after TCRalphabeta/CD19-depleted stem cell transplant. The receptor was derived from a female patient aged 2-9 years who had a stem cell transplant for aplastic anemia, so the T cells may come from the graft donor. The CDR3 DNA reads TGTGCCAGCAGACAGGGTTTTGGGGCCAACGTCCTGACTTTC. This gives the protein CASRQGFGANVLTF.